Detailed here is one T cell receptor (beta chain). Its antigen is as yet unknown. This sample is drawn from a study of cytomegalovirus exposure and HLA in healthy donors. Primers: 60 Vbeta forward and 13 Jbeta reverse. The data were produced by immunoSEQ multiplex PCR, yet TCRdb's version contains in-frame clones alone and is incomplete. The data show about 190,000 clones, with over 70% seen just once and approximately 1.5% held by the top ten. V shed 3 bases and J shed 7 bases, with 9 bases lying between them. The length of the CDR3 is 12 residues. Germline values: CDR1 WSHSY, CDR2 SAAADI. General observations from the study: The authors listed approximately 160 TCR beta chains as cytomegalovirus-associated. Based on reports, TCR beta sequences accurately predicted HLA-A and HLA-B alleles for most subjects. Later analysis indicated greater clonal expansion among HLA-associated TCR beta chains than among equally common other chains. In vitro experiments confirmed that a few CMV-associated chains were specific for CMV antigens.

This sequence originates from a woman younger than 30 in good health and CMV-seronegative. V gene TRBV10-2 combines with J gene TRBJ1-1; unclear D gene. The sequencing sample was made of PBMCs. The CDR3 DNA reads as TGCGCCAGCAGTGACCCGGACTTTGAAGCTTTCTTT. Protein sequence: CASSDPDFEAFF.